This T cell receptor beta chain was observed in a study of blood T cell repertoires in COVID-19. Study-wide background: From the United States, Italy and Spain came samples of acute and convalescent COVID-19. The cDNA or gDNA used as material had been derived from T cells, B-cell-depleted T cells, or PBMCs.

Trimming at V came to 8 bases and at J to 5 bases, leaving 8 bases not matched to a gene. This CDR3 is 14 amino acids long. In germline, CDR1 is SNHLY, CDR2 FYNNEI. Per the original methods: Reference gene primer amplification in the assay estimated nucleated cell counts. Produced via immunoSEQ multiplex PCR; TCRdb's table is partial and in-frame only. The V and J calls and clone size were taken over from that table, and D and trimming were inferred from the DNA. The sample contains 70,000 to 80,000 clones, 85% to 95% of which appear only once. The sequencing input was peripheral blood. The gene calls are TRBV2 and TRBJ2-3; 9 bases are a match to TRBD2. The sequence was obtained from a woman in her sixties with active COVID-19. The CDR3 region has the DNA TGTGCCAGCCGAGAGGTAGCGGGGGAAGATACGCAGTATTTT. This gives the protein CASREVAGEDTQYF.